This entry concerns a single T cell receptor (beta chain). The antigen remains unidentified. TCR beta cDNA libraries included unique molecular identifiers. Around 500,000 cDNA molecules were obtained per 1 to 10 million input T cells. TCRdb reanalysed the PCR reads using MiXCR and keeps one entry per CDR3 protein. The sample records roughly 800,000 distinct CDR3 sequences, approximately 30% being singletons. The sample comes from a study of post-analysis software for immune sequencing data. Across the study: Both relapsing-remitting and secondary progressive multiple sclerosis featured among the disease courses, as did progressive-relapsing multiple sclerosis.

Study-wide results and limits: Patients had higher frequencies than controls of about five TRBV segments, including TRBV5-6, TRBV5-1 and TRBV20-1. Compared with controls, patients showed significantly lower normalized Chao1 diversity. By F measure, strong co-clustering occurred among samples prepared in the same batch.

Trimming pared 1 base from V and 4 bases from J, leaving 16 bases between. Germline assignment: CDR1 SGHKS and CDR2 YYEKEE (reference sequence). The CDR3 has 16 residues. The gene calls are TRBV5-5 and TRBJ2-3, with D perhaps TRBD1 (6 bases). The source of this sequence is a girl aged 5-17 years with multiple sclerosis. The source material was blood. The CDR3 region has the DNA TGTGCCAGCAGCTTGTATTACAGGGCTTCTTCAGATACGCAGTATTTT. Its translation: CASSLYYRASSDTQYF.